Detailed here is one TCR beta chain. The germline V gene encodes CDR1 SGHTA and CDR2 FQGTGA. V gave up 4 bases and J gave up 0 bases, with 21 bases separating them. The CDR3 has 18 residues. These data belong to a study of blood T cell repertoires in COVID-19. Profiling relied on immunoSEQ multiplex PCR, and the TCRdb table lists in-frame clones only, not all of them. The sample has 150,000 to 200,000 clones; 70% to 80% are singletons. Sequenced: PBMCs or T cells enriched from blood (not recorded which). The gene calls are TRBV7-3 and TRBJ1-1; D not resolved. The receptor's source is a woman aged 70-85 years in a cohort exposed to, infected with or recovered from COVID-19 (not recorded which). CDR3 protein: CASSYPVAAPSLNTEAFF. CDR3 bases: TGTGCCAGCAGCTACCCCGTGGCAGCGCCATCCTTGAACACTGAAGCTTTCTTT. The variable domain in full, completed from reference TRBV7-3 and TRBJ1-1, reads GAGVSQTPSNKVTEKGKYVELRCDPISGHTALYWYRQSLGQGPEFLIYFQGTGAADDSGLPNDRFFAVRPEGSVSTLKIQRTERGDSAVYLCASSYPVAAPSLNTEAFFGQGTRLTVV.